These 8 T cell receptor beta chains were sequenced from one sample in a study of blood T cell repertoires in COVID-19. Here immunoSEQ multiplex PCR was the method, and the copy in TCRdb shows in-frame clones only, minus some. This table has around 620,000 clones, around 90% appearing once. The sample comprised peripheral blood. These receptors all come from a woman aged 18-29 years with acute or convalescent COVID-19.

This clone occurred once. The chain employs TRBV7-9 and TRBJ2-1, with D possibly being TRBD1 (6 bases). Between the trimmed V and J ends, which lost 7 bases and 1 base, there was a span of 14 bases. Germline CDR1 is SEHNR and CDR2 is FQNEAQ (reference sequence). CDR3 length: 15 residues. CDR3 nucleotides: TGTGCCAGCAACGAATATCAGGGGTCCTACAATGAGCAGTTCTTC. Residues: CASNEYQGSYNEQFF.

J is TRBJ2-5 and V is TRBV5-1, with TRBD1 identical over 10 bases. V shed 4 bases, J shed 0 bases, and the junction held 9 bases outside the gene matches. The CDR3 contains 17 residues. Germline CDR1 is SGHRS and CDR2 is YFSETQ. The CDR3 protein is CASSRQPGQGNQETQYF. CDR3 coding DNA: TGCGCCAGCAGCCGTCAACCGGGACAGGGGAACCAAGAGACCCAGTACTTC.

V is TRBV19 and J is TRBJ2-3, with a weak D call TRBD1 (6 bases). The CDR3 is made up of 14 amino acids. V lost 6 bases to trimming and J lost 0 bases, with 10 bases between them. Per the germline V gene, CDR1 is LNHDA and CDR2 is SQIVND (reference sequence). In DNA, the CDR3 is TGTGCCAGTAGAGGGACACCTAGCACAGATACGCAGTATTTT. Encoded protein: CASRGTPSTDTQYF.

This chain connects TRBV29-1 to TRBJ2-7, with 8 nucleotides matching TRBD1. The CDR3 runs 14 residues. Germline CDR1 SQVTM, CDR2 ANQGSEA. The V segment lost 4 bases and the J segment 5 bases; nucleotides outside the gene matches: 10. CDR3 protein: CSVVFRTGLNEQYF. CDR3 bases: TGCAGCGTTGTATTCCGGACAGGGCTGAACGAGCAGTACTTC.

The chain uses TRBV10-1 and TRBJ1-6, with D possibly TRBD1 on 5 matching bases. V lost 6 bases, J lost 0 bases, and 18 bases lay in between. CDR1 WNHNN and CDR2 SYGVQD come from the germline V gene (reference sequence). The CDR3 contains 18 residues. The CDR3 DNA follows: TGCGCCAGCAGCTTAGACAGCCGCTCCAGCTCCTATAATTCACCCCTCCACTTT. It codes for CASSLDSRSSSYNSPLHF.

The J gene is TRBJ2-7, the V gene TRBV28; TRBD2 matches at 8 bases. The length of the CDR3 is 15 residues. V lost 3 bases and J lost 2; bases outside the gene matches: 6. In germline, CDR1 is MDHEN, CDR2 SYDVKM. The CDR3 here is CASSLERRGAYEQYF. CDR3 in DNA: TGTGCCAGCAGTTTGGAAAGGCGGGGGGCCTACGAGCAGTACTTC. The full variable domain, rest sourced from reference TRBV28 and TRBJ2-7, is DVKVTQSSRYLVKRTGEKVFLECVQDMDHENMFWYRQDPGLGLRLIYFSYDVKMKEKGDIPEGYSVSREKKERFSLILESASTNQTSMYLCASSLERRGAYEQYFGPGTRLTVT.

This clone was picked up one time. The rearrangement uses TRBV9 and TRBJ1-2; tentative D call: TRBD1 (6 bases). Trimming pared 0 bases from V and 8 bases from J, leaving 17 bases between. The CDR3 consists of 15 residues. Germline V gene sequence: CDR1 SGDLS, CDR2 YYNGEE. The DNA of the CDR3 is TGTGCCAGCAGCGTAGACGGGGTAGGGGGACGCGGCTACACCTTC. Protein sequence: CASSVDGVGGRGYTF.

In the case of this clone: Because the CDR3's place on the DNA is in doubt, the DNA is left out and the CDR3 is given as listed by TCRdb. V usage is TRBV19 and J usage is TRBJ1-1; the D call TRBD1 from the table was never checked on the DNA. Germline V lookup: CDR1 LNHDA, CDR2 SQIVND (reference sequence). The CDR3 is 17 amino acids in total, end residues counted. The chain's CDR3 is CASSILAGQGADTEAFF.